These T cell receptor beta chains were read from a single sample in a study of T cells in Graves' hyperthyroidism and ophthalmopathy. TCRdb reprocessed the multiplex PCR reads via MiXCR and lists one record per CDR3 protein. The table lists under 350,000 distinct CDR3 sequences, roughly 15% of them singletons. Sequencing used blood. The receptor set was obtained from a middle-aged woman with Graves' hyperthyroidism. The CDR3 runs from the conserved cysteine through the conserved F or W. D genes are given only for firm matches.

CDR3 length	D gene	V gene	J gene	CDR3 protein
16	.	TRBV7-2	TRBJ2-7	CASSFSAGLSSYEQYF
13	TRBD1	TRBV7-8	TRBJ1-4	CASRQGAREKLFF
13	.	TRBV20-1	TRBJ1-1	CSAIESIGGEAFF
15	.	TRBV6-2/TRBV6-3	TRBJ2-1	CTSSYSGTRHNEQFF
15	TRBD1	TRBV6-2/TRBV6-3	TRBJ2-1	CASSAGQGTYNEQFF
13	TRBD1	TRBV2	TRBJ2-3	CASKGAGVDTQYF
17	TRBD2	TRBV9	TRBJ2-3	CASSAGASSGLADTQYF
17	.	TRBV28	TRBJ2-1	CASSSQSGGDKYNEQFF
13	.	TRBV28	TRBJ2-2	CASKDSYTGELFF
14	.	TRBV27	TRBJ1-6	CASSLGGRNSPLHF
14	TRBD2	TRBV29-1	TRBJ2-7	CSVKIAGGPGEQYF
14	.	TRBV4-2	TRBJ2-5	CASSQDAVGETQYF
14	.	TRBV20-1	TRBJ2-7	CSAQGQRGSYEQYF
11	.	TRBV6-1	TRBJ2-7	CASTHGPEQYF
14	TRBD1	TRBV6-1	TRBJ2-7	CASRPPGQAYEQYF
15	TRBD1	TRBV18	TRBJ1-2	CASSRGTGENYGYTF
15	.	TRBV9	TRBJ2-1	CASSVATSRGDEQFF
16	.	TRBV28	TRBJ2-6	CASSSGRHSGANVLTF
17	TRBD1	TRBV12-3/TRBV12-4	TRBJ1-6	CASSLGQGGRGRVPLHF
16	TRBD2	TRBV7-2	TRBJ2-2	CASSLKGLAMPGELFF
16	TRBD2	TRBV20-1	TRBJ2-3	CSARDLGGGGTDTQYF
14	.	TRBV19	TRBJ2-5	CASTTGRGEETQYF
12	.	TRBV28	TRBJ1-1	CASSFDRTEAFF
14	.	TRBV6-5	TRBJ2-3	CASSYLVSTDTQYF
15	TRBD2	TRBV12-3/TRBV12-4	TRBJ2-3	CASMREGRRTDTQYF
13	.	TRBV20-1	TRBJ1-1	CSASPGGNTEAFF
14	.	TRBV2	TRBJ2-2	CASSEQGGGGELFF
15	.	TRBV6-1	TRBJ2-1	CASSEIRARTAEQFF
14	TRBD2	TRBV19	TRBJ2-7	CASSIRLASYEQYF
14	TRBD2	TRBV11-3	TRBJ2-3	CASSGLEPTDTQYF
13	.	TRBV29-1	TRBJ1-2	CSVPGGGGYGYTF
13	.	TRBV20-1	TRBJ1-1	CSARDGGSLEAFF
15	.	TRBV10-3	TRBJ1-2	CAISESKGGSYGYTF
13	.	TRBV29-1	TRBJ1-4	CSAEGGANEKLFF
14	.	TRBV19	TRBJ2-1	CASLGWQHPGEQFF
15	TRBD2	TRBV29-1	TRBJ2-1	CACSPSGVSYNEQFF
12	.	TRBV27	TRBJ2-1	CASRAYYNEQFF
13	.	TRBV12-5	TRBJ2-1	CASGLVLGDEQFF
15	TRBD1	TRBV5-1	TRBJ2-1	CASSPGQGSVGEQFF
14	.	TRBV20-1	TRBJ1-3	CSARGTSSGNTIYF
14	TRBD1	TRBV6-1	TRBJ2-7	CASSDIGTVQEQYF
16	.	TRBV2	TRBJ1-2	CASSEWAPISNYGYTF
15	.	TRBV24-1	TRBJ2-5	CATSDLFDRRETQYF
15	TRBD2	TRBV3-1	TRBJ2-1	CASRGGGVGNNEQFF
13	.	TRBV6-1	TRBJ2-7	CASRSTGSYEQYF
17	.	TRBV12-3/TRBV12-4	TRBJ2-1	CASSFVWASSRANEQFF